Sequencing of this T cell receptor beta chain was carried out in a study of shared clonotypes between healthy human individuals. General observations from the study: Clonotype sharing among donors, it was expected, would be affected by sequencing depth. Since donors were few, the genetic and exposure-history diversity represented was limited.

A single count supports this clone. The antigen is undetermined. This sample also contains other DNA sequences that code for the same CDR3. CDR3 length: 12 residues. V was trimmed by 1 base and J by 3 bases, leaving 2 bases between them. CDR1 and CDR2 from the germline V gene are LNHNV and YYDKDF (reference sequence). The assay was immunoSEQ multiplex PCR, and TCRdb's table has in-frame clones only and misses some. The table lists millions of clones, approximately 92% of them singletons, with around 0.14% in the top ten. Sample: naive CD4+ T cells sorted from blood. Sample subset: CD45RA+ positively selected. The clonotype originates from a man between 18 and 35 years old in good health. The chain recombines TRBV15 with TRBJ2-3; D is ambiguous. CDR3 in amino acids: CATSRATDTQYF. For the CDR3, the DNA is TGTGCCACCAGCAGAGCGACAGATACGCAGTATTTT.